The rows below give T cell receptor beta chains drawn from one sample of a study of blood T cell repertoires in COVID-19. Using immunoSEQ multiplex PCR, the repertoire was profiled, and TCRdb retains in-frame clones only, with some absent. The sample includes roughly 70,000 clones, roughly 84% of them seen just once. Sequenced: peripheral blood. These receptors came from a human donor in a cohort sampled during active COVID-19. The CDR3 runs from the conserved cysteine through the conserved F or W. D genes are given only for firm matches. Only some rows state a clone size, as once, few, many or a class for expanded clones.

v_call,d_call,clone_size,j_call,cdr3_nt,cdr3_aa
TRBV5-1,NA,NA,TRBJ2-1,TGCGCCAGCAGCCAGGACTCCTACAATGAGCAGTTCTTC,CASSQDSYNEQFF
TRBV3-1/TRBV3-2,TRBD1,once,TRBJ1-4,TGTGCCAGCAGCCTACGGACAGGGGGTTTTGAAAAACTGTTTTTT,CASSLRTGGFEKLFF
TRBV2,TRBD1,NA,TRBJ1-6,TGTGCCAGCAATCAGGGGGCAAATTCACCCCTCCACTTT,CASNQGANSPLHF
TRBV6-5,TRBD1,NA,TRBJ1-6,TGTGCCAGCAACCGACAGGGGGTTCAATCACCCCTCCACTTT,CASNRQGVQSPLHF
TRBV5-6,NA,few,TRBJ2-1,TGTGCCAGCAGCTTGGGGGTAGCGAATGAGCAGTTCTTC,CASSLGVANEQFF
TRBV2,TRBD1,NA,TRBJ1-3,TGTGCCAGCAGTGAAACCTTACCTGGACAGGGGGCTGGAAACACCATATATTTT,CASSETLPGQGAGNTIYF
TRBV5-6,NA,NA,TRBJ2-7,TGTGCCAGCAGTACCCTTAAGGGACACCAGTACTTC,CASSTLKGHQYF
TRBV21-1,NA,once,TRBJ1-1,TGTGCCAGCAGCAAGTTCGCAGAGCGGGGTGAAGCTTTCTTT,CASSKFAERGEAFF
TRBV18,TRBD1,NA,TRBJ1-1,TGTGCCAGCTCACCGGTGTTTACAGGGGGCGCGATCACTGAAGCTTTCTTT,CASSPVFTGGAITEAFF
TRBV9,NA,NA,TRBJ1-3,TGTGCCAGTCAACAGGGCTCTGGAAACACCATATATTTT,CASQQGSGNTIYF
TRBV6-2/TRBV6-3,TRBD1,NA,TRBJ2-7,TGTGCCAGCAGTAAGCCGGGACAGGGGAACTACGAGCAGTACTTC,CASSKPGQGNYEQYF
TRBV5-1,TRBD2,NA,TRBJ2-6,TGCGCCAGCAGCTCCCTAGCGGGGGCCTCCGGGGCCAACGTCCTGACTTTC,CASSSLAGASGANVLTF
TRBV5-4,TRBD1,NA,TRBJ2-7,TGTGCCAGCAGCTTGTGGGACAGGGACTACGAGCAGTACTTC,CASSLWDRDYEQYF
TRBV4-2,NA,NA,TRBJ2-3,TGTGCCAGCAGCCAAGATTCAGCAGATACGCAGTATTTT,CASSQDSADTQYF
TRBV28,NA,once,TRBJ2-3,TGTGCCAGCAGTCCTGACAGGAGCACAGATACGCAGTATTTT,CASSPDRSTDTQYF
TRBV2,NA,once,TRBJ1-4,TGTGCCAGCAGTGAATCGACAGGCCCTCCAACTAATGAAAAACTGTTTTTT,CASSESTGPPTNEKLFF
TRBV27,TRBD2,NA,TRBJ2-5,TGTGCCAGCAGAAGACTAGCGGGGAGGGAAGAGACCCAGTACTTC,CASRRLAGREETQYF
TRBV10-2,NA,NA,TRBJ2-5,TGCGCCAGCAGACTGGGAGGCCCCCAAGAGACCCAGTACTTC,CASRLGGPQETQYF
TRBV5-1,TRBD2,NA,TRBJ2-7,TGCGCCAGCAGCTTGACGACAGGGACTAGCGGGGACAAAGACTTC,CASSLTTGTSGDKDF
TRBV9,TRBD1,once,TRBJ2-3,TGTGCCAGCAGCGCCAGGGACAGGGGGGTCGCGGCCGCAGATACGCAGTATTTT,CASSARDRGVAAADTQYF
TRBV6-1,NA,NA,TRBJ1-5,TGTGCCAGCAGTGAAAATCGGCGGGTTAGCAATCAGCCCCAGCATTTT,CASSENRRVSNQPQHF
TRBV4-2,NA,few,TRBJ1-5,TGTGCCAGCAGCCCTCAGGGGAATCAGCCCCAGCATTTT,CASSPQGNQPQHF
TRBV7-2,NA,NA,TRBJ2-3,TGTGCCAGCAGCTTGGACTGGGCCTCGACAGATACGCAGTATTTT,CASSLDWASTDTQYF
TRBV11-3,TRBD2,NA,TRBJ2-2,TGTGCCAGCAGCAAAAGCGGGGTAAACACCGGGGAGCTGTTTTTT,CASSKSGVNTGELFF
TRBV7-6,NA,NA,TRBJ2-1,TGTGCCAGCAGCTTAGTAGACGTGGGCAGGGCACCCAACAATGAGCAGTTCTTC,CASSLVDVGRAPNNEQFF
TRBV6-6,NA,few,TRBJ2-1,TGTGCCAGCAGTTACTCGAGTTTAACCCACAATGAGCAGTTCTTC,CASSYSSLTHNEQFF
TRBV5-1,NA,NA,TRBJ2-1,TGCGCCAGCAGCCGGCGGCGGGGAGGCTACAATGAGCAGTTCTTC,CASSRRRGGYNEQFF
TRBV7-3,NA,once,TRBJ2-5,TGTGCCAGCAGCTTAATGGCAGGGGGGGAGACCCAGTACTTC,CASSLMAGGETQYF